This TCR beta chain was found in a study of T cell changes during pregnancy in multiple sclerosis. Assay: immunoSEQ multiplex PCR; the TCRdb copy retains only in-frame clones and omits some. This table holds tens of thousands of clones, approximately 91% found once. This CDR3 is built from 12 residues. In germline, CDR1 is SGHTA, CDR2 FQGNSA. V lost 3 bases and J 11 bases, leaving 8 bases between the germline ends. The TCR comes from a female donor in good health, enrolled as a control in a pregnancy study. The sample consisted of peripheral blood, taken in the second trimester of pregnancy. The chain couples TRBV7-2 to TRBJ1-6; unclear D gene. CDR3 DNA: TGTGCCAGCAGCTTTCAGGCAGCACCCCTCCACTTT. It yields the protein CASSFQAAPLHF. Full variable domain (outside the CDR3, taken from reference TRBV7-2 and TRBJ1-6): GAGVSQSPSNKVTEKGKDVELRCDPISGHTALYWYRQSLGQGLEFLIYFQGNSAPDKSGLPSDRFSAERTGGSVSTLTIQRTQQEDSAVYLCASSFQAAPLHFGNGTRLTVT.